The 13 T cell receptor beta chains below all came from one sample that was sequenced in a study of cytomegalovirus exposure and HLA in healthy donors. PCR used 60 Vbeta primers and 13 Jbeta primers. The table came from immunoSEQ multiplex PCR; TCRdb's copy has only in-frame clones and leaves some out. This sample yields approximately 100,000 clones, of which 76% are seen a single time; 7.7% belongs to the top ten. Sequencing was performed on PBMCs. Receptors originate from a woman aged 45-65 years in good health and CMV-seropositive.

The rearrangement uses TRBV7-3 and TRBJ2-7; 7 positions agree with TRBD1. V shed 4 bases, J shed 3 bases, and the junction held 9 bases outside the gene matches. The CDR3 extends over 15 amino acids. CDR1 SGHTA and CDR2 FQGTGA come from the germline V gene. DNA of the CDR3: TGTGCCAGCAGCTATTTTGGGACAGCCTTCTACGAGCAGTACTTC. It encodes CASSYFGTAFYEQYF.

The table lists this clone with a few counts. This chain connects TRBV7-2 to TRBJ2-7, with 12 bases lining up with TRBD2. V shed 1 base and J 4 bases; nucleotides not matched to a gene: 8. CDR1 SGHTA and CDR2 FQGNSA come from the germline V gene. There are 17 residues in the CDR3. The CDR3 protein is CASSLGLAGETRYEQYF. The CDR3 region has the DNA TGTGCCAGCAGCTTAGGACTAGCGGGGGAGACGCGGTACGAGCAGTACTTC.

J is TRBJ2-5 and V is TRBV2, with 9 bases aligning to TRBD2. The V gene's germline CDR1 is SNHLY and CDR2 FYNNEI. V shed 2 bases and J 6 bases; nucleotides not matched to a gene: 4. The CDR3 spans 14 residues. Written as DNA, the CDR3 is TGTGCCAGCAGTGAACTAGCGGGGCAAAAGACCCAGTACTTC. It codes for CASSELAGQKTQYF.

The chain is built from TRBV7-9 and TRBJ1-1; 9 bases match TRBD1. The CDR3 contains 15 residues. The junction had 5 bases not matched to a gene; V was cut back by 2 bases and J by 4 bases. In germline, CDR1 is SEHNR, CDR2 FQNEAQ (reference sequence). This chain's CDR3 is CASSLRTGALTEAFF. The CDR3 nucleotides are TGTGCCAGCAGCTTAAGGACAGGGGCCCTCACTGAAGCTTTCTTT.

The table lists this clone with a few counts. The CDR3 nucleotides are TGTGCCAGCAGTTACTCGACCCAGGGGACCTATGGCTACACCTTC. Translated: CASSYSTQGTYGYTF. The chain links TRBV6-5 to TRBJ1-2; maybe TRBD1 (6 bases). With 0 bases removed from V and 4 bases from J, the gap between germline ends came to 12 bases. This CDR3 is 15 amino acids long. CDR1 is MNHEY and CDR2 is SVGAGI in the germline V gene.

V is TRBV25-1 and J is TRBJ2-7; D remains unclear. The CDR3 has 13 residues. The germline V gene encodes CDR1 MGHDK and CDR2 SYGVNS. Between the trimmed V and J ends, which lost 6 bases and 3 bases, there was a span of 12 bases. The CDR3 loop is CASSHTNDYEQYF. CDR3 sequence (DNA): TGTGCCAGCAGCCACACCAACGACTACGAGCAGTACTTC.

V usage is TRBV7-2 and J usage is TRBJ2-3; TRBD2 matches at 15 bases. J lost 2 bases, V lost 4 bases, and 7 bases had no gene match. CDR3 length: 18 residues. The V gene's germline CDR1 is SGHTA and CDR2 FQGNSA. CDR3 protein: CASSSGLAGGIHTDTQYF. CDR3 bases: TGTGCCAGCAGCTCTGGACTAGCGGGGGGGATACACACAGATACGCAGTATTTT.

The rearrangement uses TRBV7-2 and TRBJ1-1, with TRBD1 matching 7 bases. CDR3 size: 16 residues. Germline trimming cut 1 base from V and 0 bases from J; bases unmatched to any gene: 5. Germline V CDR1 and CDR2: SGHTA, FQGNSA. The CDR3 loop is CASSLVGGTVNTEAFF. The CDR3 DNA reads TGTGCCAGCAGCTTAGTAGGAGGGACAGTGAACACTGAAGCTTTCTTT. Looking up the rest from reference TRBV7-2 and TRBJ1-1 gives the full variable domain: GAGVSQSPSNKVTEKGKDVELRCDPISGHTALYWYRQSLGQGLEFLIYFQGNSAPDKSGLPSDRFSAERTGGSVSTLTIQRTQQEDSAVYLCASSLVGGTVNTEAFFGQGTRLTVV.

Here the CDR3 reads CASSLLSGVRRNTIYF. CDR3 DNA: TGTGCCAGCAGCTTGCTCAGCGGGGTCCGGAGAAACACCATATATTTT. The chain employs TRBV5-6 and TRBJ1-3; D not resolved. Trimming took off 1 base at V and 5 bases at J, with 16 bases between the two ends. Germline V gives CDR1 SGHDT, CDR2 YYEEEE. The CDR3 covers 16 residues.

The rearrangement uses TRBV28 and TRBJ2-1; 11 bases map to TRBD2. This CDR3 has 20 amino acids. With 5 bases clipped from V and 5 bases from J, the junction kept 20 bases outside the gene matches. Germline V CDR1 and CDR2: MDHEN, SYDVKM. In nucleotides, the CDR3 is TGTGCCAGCAGTCCCCCCCCACAGGGGTGGACTAGCGGGCCTGACAATGAGCAGTTCTTC. Translating it yields CASSPPPQGWTSGPDNEQFF.

This clone was detected only once. The genes are TRBV7-8 and TRBJ1-1; the D is unclear. CDR3 length equals 15 residues. V lost 5 bases, J lost 0 bases, and 13 bases lay in between. Germline V lookup: CDR1 SGHVS, CDR2 FQNEAQ. CDR3 in amino acids: CASSPPLRVNTEAFF. CDR3 coding DNA: TGTGCCAGCAGCCCGCCTTTGAGGGTGAACACTGAAGCTTTCTTT. Looking up the rest from reference TRBV7-8 and TRBJ1-1 gives the full variable domain: GAGVSQSPRYKVAKRGQDVALRCDPISGHVSLFWYQQALGQGPEFLTYFQNEAQLDKSGLPSDRFFAERPEGSVSTLKIQRTQQEDSAVYLCASSPPLRVNTEAFFGQGTRLTVV.

The chain combines TRBV5-5 with TRBJ1-2; D might be TRBD1 (5 bases). The V gene lost 0 bases and the J gene lost 8 bases, with 11 bases spanning the gap. The germline CDR1 and CDR2 sequences are SGHKS and YYEKEE (reference sequence). This CDR3 region has 13 residues. The CDR3 sequence is CASSLDPGEGYTF. DNA for the CDR3: TGTGCCAGCAGCTTGGATCCGGGGGAGGGCTACACCTTC.

The V and J genes are TRBV6-5 and TRBJ2-7; no definite D call. Germline V gene data show CDR1 as MNHEY and CDR2 as SVGAGI. V shed 4 bases and J shed 5 bases, with 21 bases lying between them. This CDR3 spans 16 amino acids. CDR3 protein: CASSSGSLSRRDEQYF. The CDR3 DNA reads TGTGCCAGCAGTTCCGGGTCCCTTTCTCGCCGAGACGAGCAGTACTTC.